This is a list of T cell receptor beta chains from one sample in a study of blood T cell repertoires in COVID-19. Produced via immunoSEQ multiplex PCR; TCRdb's table is partial and in-frame only. The data contain roughly 100,000 clones, 65% to 90% of them singletons. The material sequenced was peripheral blood. Receptors were obtained from a woman older than 75 with acute or convalescent COVID-19. CDR3s include the opening cysteine and the closing phenylalanine or tryptophan. The order of the fields is D gene, V gene, clone size, CDR3 length, J gene, CDR3 DNA, CDR3 protein. D genes are given only for firm matches. Only some rows state a clone size, as once, few, many or a class for expanded clones.

.	TRBV5-6	.	15	TRBJ2-2	TGTGCCAGCAGCTTGGGGCTCGCGGACACCGGGGAGCTGTTTTTT	CASSLGLADTGELFF
TRBD1	TRBV6-5	few	15	TRBJ1-5	TGTGCCAGCACCGGGACAGGGATTAGCAATCAGCCCCAGCATTTT	CASTGTGISNQPQHF
.	TRBV3-1/TRBV3-2	.	14	TRBJ2-5	TGTGCCAGCAGGTTCGGCCAGGGGGGCGAGACCCAGTACTTC	CASRFGQGGETQYF
.	TRBV28	.	13	TRBJ1-2	TGTGCCAGCAGCTTCCCCCAGGGGTACGGCTACACCTTC	CASSFPQGYGYTF
TRBD1	TRBV5-4	.	17	TRBJ1-3	TGTGCCAGCAGCCGGACAGGGGATAGATTATCTGGAAACACCATATATTTT	CASSRTGDRLSGNTIYF
.	TRBV5-5	.	14	TRBJ2-1	TGTGCCAGCAGCTTGCCGAGCTCCTACAATGAGCAGTTCTTC	CASSLPSSYNEQFF
TRBD1	TRBV11-3	.	14	TRBJ1-4	TGTGCCAGCAGCCGACAGGGGACTAATGAAAAACTGTTTTTT	CASSRQGTNEKLFF
.	TRBV11-2	.	14	TRBJ1-1	TGTGCCAGCAGCTGGGTCGGGGGAGACACTGAAGCTTTCTTT	CASSWVGGDTEAFF
TRBD1	TRBV6-5	.	13	TRBJ1-1	TGTGCCAGCAGAACGGACAGGGGGCAATCAGCTTTCTTT	CASRTDRGQSAFF
TRBD2	TRBV28	once	17	TRBJ2-3	TGTGCCAGCAGTCTATGGCCTAGCGGGGGGATTTTAGATACGCAGTATTTT	CASSLWPSGGILDTQYF
.	TRBV11-3	.	14	TRBJ1-1	TGTGCCAGCAGCTTAGCCAGGATGAACACTGAAGCTTTCTTT	CASSLARMNTEAFF
.	TRBV7-3	few	14	TRBJ2-2	TGTGCCAGCAGCTCCAGGGCGGGGGCTACGGAGCTGTTTTTT	CASSSRAGATELFF
TRBD1	TRBV6-5	.	15	TRBJ2-5	TGTGCCAGCAGTTCCACAGGGGGCACGTGGGGGACCCAGTACTTC	CASSSTGGTWGTQYF
.	TRBV24-1	.	13	TRBJ2-3	TGTGCCACCAGTATTACAGGGTTTGATACGCAGTATTTT	CATSITGFDTQYF
.	TRBV5-1	.	13	TRBJ1-5	TGCGCCAGCAGCTTGGACCCAGGGCAGCCCCAGCATTTT	CASSLDPGQPQHF
.	TRBV20-1	.	9	TRBJ1-2	TGCAGTGCTCGCGGGGGCTACACCTTC	CSARGGYTF
TRBD1	TRBV6-5	.	14	TRBJ1-5	TGTGCCAGCAGTCCGGGACAGAGCAATCAGCCCCAGCATTTT	CASSPGQSNQPQHF
TRBD2	TRBV9	.	14	TRBJ2-5	TGTGCCAGCGGGAGGGGCGCGTTCCAAGAGACCCAGTACTTC	CASGRGAFQETQYF
TRBD1	TRBV9	once	16	TRBJ2-7	TGTGCCAGCAGCGTCAGTCCGGGACAGGGAAATTACGAGCAGTACTTC	CASSVSPGQGNYEQYF
.	TRBV5-5	.	13	TRBJ1-1	TGTGCCAGCAGCTTTACATCGAACACTGAAGCTTTCTTT	CASSFTSNTEAFF
.	TRBV3-1/TRBV3-2	few	15	TRBJ1-4	TGTGCCAGCAGCCAACGGGGGAACTATAATGAAAAACTGTTTTTT	CASSQRGNYNEKLFF
.	TRBV5-4	.	15	TRBJ1-2	TGTGCCAGCAGCCCTAGGAACAGGGAGCCCTATGGCTACACCTTC	CASSPRNREPYGYTF
.	TRBV28	.	14	TRBJ2-3	TGTGCCAGCAGTTCCCACCCTAGTGCGCAAACGCAGTATTTT	CASSSHPSAQTQYF
TRBD2	TRBV7-3	.	18	TRBJ2-2	TGTGCCAGCAGCTTAGTAGCGGGGACACCCGCGGGGACCGGGGAGCTGTTTTTT	CASSLVAGTPAGTGELFF
TRBD1	TRBV18	.	13	TRBJ2-7	TGTGCCAGCTCACTTGACAGGGTTGGCGAGCAGTACTTC	CASSLDRVGEQYF
TRBD1	TRBV7-3	.	16	TRBJ2-7	TGTGCCAGCAGCTTAACGCAGGGGGCCGGACCCCGCGAGCAGTACTTC	CASSLTQGAGPREQYF
.	TRBV3-1/TRBV3-2	.	14	TRBJ1-2	TGTGCCAGCAGCCAAGGATCGGGTGGCTATGGCTACACCTTC	CASSQGSGGYGYTF
.	TRBV2	.	15	TRBJ1-1	TGTGCCAGCAGTGATTCATGGGGAGGGGACACTGAAGCTTTCTTT	CASSDSWGGDTEAFF
TRBD2	TRBV6-5	.	16	TRBJ2-1	TGTGCCAGCAGTTACTCGGGAGGGGCCAGAGGGAATGAGCAGTTCTTC	CASSYSGGARGNEQFF
TRBD1	TRBV5-4	.	16	TRBJ1-4	TGTGCCAGCAGCCTCGCTCCCGGGACAGGGAATGAAAAACTGTTTTTT	CASSLAPGTGNEKLFF
TRBD2	TRBV7-3	.	14	TRBJ2-1	TGTGCCAGCAGCCTAGCGGGACTCGGGGATGAGCAGTTCTTC	CASSLAGLGDEQFF
TRBD1	TRBV19	few	15	TRBJ1-6	TGTGCCAGTAGTTCCGGGACAGCGTATAATTCACCCCTCCACTTT	CASSSGTAYNSPLHF
.	TRBV10-2	.	13	TRBJ1-4	TGCGCCAGCAGTGACACTCGGGATGAAAAACTGTTTTTT	CASSDTRDEKLFF
TRBD1	TRBV18	.	16	TRBJ2-5	TGTGCCAGCTCACCACCGGGGACAGGGCCCCAATCGGCCCAGTACTTC	CASSPPGTGPQSAQYF
TRBD1	TRBV6-6	.	15	TRBJ2-7	TGTGCCAGCAGTATGGGACAGGGGGTAATCTACGAGCAGTACTTC	CASSMGQGVIYEQYF